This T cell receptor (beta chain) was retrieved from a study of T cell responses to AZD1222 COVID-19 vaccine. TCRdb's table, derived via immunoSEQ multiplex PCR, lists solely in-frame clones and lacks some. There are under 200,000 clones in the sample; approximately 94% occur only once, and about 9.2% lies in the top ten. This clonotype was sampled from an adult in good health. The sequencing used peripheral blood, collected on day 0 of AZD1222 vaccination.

The DNA for the CDR3 is TGCGCCAGCAGCTTGGGACAGGGTAACAAAAACATTCAGTACTTC. Protein: CASSLGQGNKNIQYF. The V call is TRBV5-1, the J call TRBJ2-4; 7 nucleotides agree with TRBD1. J gave up 3 bases and V 0 bases, and 3 bases lay outside the gene matches. CDR1 and CDR2 from the germline V gene are SGHRS and YFSETQ. This CDR3 is built from 15 residues.